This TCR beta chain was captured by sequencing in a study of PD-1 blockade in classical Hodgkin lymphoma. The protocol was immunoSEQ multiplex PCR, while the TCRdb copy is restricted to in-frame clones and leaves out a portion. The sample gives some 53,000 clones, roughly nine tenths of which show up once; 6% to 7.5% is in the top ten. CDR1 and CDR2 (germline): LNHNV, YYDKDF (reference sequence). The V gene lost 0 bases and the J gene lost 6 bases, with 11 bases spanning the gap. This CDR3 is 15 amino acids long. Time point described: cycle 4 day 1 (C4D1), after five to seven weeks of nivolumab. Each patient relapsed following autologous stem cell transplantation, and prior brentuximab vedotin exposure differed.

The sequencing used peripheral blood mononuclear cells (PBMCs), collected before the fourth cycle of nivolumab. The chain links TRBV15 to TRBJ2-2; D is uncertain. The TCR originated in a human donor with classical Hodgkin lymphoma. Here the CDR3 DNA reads TGTGCCACCAGCAGAGATCGCGGTCGCGCCGGGGAGCTGTTTTTT. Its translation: CATSRDRGRAGELFF. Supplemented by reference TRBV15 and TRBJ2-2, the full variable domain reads DAMVIQNPRYQVTQFGKPVTLSCSQTLNHNVMYWYQQKSSQAPKLLFHYYDKDFNNEADTPDNFQSRRPNTSFCFLDIRSPGLGDTAMYLCATSRDRGRAGELFFGEGSRLTVL.